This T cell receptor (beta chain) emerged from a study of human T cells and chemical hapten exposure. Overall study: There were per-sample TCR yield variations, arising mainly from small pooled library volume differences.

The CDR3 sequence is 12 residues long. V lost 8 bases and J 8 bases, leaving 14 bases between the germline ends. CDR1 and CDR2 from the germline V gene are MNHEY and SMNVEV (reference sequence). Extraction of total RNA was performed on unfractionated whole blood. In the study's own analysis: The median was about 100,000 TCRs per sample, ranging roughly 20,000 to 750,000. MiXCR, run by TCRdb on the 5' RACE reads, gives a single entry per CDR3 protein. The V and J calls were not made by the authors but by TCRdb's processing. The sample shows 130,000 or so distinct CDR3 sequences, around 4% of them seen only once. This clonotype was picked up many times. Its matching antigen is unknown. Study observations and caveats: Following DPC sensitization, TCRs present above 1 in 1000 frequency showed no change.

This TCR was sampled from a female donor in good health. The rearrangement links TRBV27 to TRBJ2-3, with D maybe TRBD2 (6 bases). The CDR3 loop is CASGQLAGTQYF. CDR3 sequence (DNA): TGTGCCAGCGGACAACTAGCCGGTACGCAGTATTTT.